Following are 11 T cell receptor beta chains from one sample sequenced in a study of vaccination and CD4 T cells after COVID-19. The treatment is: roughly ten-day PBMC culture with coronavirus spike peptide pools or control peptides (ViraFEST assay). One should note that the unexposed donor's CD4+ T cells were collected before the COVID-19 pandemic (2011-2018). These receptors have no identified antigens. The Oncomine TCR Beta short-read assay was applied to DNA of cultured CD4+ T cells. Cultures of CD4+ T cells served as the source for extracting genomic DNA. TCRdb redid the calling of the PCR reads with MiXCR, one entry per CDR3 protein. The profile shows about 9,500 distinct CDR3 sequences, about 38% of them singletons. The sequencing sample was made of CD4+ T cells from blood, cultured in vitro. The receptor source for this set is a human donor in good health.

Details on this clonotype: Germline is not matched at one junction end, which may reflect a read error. The CDR3 reads CASSLALSSYNEQFF. Here the CDR3 DNA reads TGTGCCAGCAGCCTAGCGCTAAGCTCCTACAATGAGCAGTTCTTC. The chain joins TRBV7-2 to TRBJ2-1; weak D call: TRBD2 (6 bases). Germline assignment: CDR1 SGHTA and CDR2 FQGNSA. The CDR3 covers 15 residues.

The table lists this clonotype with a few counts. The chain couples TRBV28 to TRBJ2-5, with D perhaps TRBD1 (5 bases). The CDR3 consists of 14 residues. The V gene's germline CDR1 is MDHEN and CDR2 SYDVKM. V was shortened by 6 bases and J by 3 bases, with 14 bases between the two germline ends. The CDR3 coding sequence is TGTGCCAGCAGCGTCAACGACAGAAAAGAGACCCAGTACTTC. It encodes CASSVNDRKETQYF.

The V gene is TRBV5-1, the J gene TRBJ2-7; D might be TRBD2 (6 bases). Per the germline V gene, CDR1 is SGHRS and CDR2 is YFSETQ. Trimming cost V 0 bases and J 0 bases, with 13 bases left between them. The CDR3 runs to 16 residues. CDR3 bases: TGCGCCAGCAGCTTGGCCCCGGGGGAGTCCTCCTACGAGCAGTACTTC. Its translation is CASSLAPGESSYEQYF. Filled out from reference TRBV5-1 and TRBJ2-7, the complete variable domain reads KAGVTQTPRYLIKTRGQQVTLSCSPISGHRSVSWYQQTPGQGLQFLFEYFSETQRNKGNFPGRFSGRQFSNSRSEMNVSTLELGDSALYLCASSLAPGESSYEQYFGPGTRLTVT.

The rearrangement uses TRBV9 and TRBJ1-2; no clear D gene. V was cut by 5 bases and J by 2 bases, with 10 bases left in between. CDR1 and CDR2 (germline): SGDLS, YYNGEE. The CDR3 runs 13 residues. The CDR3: CASSPGRNYGYTF. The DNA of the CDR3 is TGTGCCAGCAGTCCCGGGAGGAACTATGGCTACACCTTC.

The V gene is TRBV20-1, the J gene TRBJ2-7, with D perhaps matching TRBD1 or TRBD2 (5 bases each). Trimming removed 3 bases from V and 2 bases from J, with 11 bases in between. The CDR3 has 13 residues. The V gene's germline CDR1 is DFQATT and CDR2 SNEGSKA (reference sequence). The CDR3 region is CSASRGAPYEQYF. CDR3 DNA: TGCAGTGCTAGTCGAGGGGCCCCCTACGAGCAGTACTTC.

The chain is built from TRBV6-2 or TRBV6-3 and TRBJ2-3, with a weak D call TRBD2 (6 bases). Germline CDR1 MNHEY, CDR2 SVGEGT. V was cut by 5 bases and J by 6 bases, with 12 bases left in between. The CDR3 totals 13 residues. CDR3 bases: TGTGCCAGCAGTCCGGCTCGGGAGGATACGCAGTATTTT. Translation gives CASSPAREDTQYF.

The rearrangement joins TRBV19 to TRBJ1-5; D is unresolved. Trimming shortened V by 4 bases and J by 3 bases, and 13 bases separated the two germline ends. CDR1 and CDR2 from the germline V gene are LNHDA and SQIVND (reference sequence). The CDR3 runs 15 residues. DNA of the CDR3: TGTGCCAGTAGTACCCAGTCGATGGCCAATCAGCCCCAGCATTTT. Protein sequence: CASSTQSMANQPQHF.

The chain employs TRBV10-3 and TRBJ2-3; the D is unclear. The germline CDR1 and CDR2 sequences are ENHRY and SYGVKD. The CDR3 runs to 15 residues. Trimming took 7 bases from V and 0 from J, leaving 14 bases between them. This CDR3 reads CAITRSVVSTDTQYF. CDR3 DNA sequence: TGTGCCATCACCCGAAGCGTGGTTAGCACAGATACGCAGTATTTT.

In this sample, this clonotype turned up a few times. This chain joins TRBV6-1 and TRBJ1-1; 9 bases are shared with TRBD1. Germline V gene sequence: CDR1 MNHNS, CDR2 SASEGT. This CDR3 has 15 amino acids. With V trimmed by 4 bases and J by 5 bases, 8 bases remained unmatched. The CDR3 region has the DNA TGTGCCAGCAGTGGACTTACAGGGGGCGGAACTGAAGCTTTCTTT. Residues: CASSGLTGGGTEAFF.

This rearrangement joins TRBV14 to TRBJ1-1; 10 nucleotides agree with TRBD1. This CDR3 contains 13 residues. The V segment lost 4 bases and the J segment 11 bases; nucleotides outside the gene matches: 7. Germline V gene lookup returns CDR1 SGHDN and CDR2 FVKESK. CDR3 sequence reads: CASSRDRGWSAFF. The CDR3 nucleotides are TGTGCCAGCAGCCGGGACAGGGGATGGAGTGCTTTCTTT.

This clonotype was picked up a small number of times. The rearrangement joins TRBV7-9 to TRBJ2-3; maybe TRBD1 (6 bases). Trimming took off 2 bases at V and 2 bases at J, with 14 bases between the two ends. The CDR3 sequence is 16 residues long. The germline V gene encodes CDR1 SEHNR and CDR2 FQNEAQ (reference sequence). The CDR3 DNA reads TGTGCCAGCAGCTTACCTTGGCAGGGGAACACAGATACGCAGTATTTT. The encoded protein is CASSLPWQGNTDTQYF.